These T cell receptor beta chains were read from a single sample in a study of technical replicates of blood from several donors. The assay was immunoSEQ multiplex PCR, and TCRdb's table has in-frame clones only and misses some. Of about 90,000 clones in the sample, 80% to 95% were seen once. Input material: T cells isolated from PBMCs. Every receptor here comes from a human donor in good health. CDR3s include the opening cysteine and the closing phenylalanine or tryptophan. Each record gives: J gene, clone size, V gene, D gene, CDR3 DNA, CDR3 protein. A D gene is named only where the DNA matches it firmly. Rows may omit the clone size; those that give it use once, few, many or a size class.

TRBJ1-5 few TRBV28 - TGTGCCAGCAGTCCGCAACTACAGGGTTATCAGCCCCAGCATTTT CASSPQLQGYQPQHF
TRBJ2-7 - TRBV7-8 TRBD2 TGTGCCAGCAGCCCAAGTAGCGGGGTTGCCTACGAGCAGTACTTC CASSPSSGVAYEQYF
TRBJ2-5 - TRBV5-1 TRBD1 TGCGCCAGCAGCTTGGCCAGAGGACAGGGCTTCCAAGAGACCCAGTACTTC CASSLARGQGFQETQYF
TRBJ2-3 - TRBV19 - TGTGCCAGTAGTATTCAGGGGACGGGCACAGATACGCAGTATTTT CASSIQGTGTDTQYF
TRBJ2-7 - TRBV19 TRBD2 TGTGCCAGTAGCCGACTAGCGGGAGCCCCAACCGAGCAGTACTTC CASSRLAGAPTEQYF
TRBJ2-5 - TRBV10-3 TRBD2 TGTGCCATCGCGACGGCGGGAGGGCCGGAGACCCAGTACTTC CAIATAGGPETQYF
TRBJ1-2 - TRBV25-1 TRBD1 TGTGCCAGCTCCTGGGGGCACAGGGGGCCCCAGGGCTACACCTTC CASSWGHRGPQGYTF
TRBJ2-2 - TRBV7-7 - TGTGCTAGCAGCTTAGAGTGGACAACCAACACCGGGGAGCTGTTTTTT CASSLEWTTNTGELFF
TRBJ2-5 - TRBV11-2 - TGTGCCAGCAGCTTAGAAGCCCCACGAGGGTACCAAGAGACCCAGTACTTC CASSLEAPRGYQETQYF
TRBJ2-7 once TRBV7-9 - TGTGCCAGCACCTATAGCAGCTACGAGCAGTACTTC CASTYSSYEQYF
TRBJ2-7 - TRBV5-6 TRBD2 TGTGCCAGCAGCCTGACTAGCGGAGATTACGAGCAGTACTTC CASSLTSGDYEQYF
TRBJ2-3 once TRBV7-9 - TGTGCCAGCAGCTTAGCTAGCGCCGATACGCAGTATTTT CASSLASADTQYF
TRBJ1-5 - TRBV5-6 TRBD1 TGTGCCAGCAGCTTCTCAGGGGGCAACAATCAGCCCCAGCATTTT CASSFSGGNNQPQHF
TRBJ2-7 - TRBV28 TRBD1 TGTGCCAGCAGTTTATTGGTGGGGACAGGAGACTACGAGCAGTACTTC CASSLLVGTGDYEQYF
TRBJ1-1 - TRBV5-6 TRBD1 TGTGCCAGCAGCTTGGGGACAGGGGGCGTGAGGGGGGCCCTTGAAGCTTTCTTT CASSLGTGGVRGALEAFF
TRBJ2-7 - TRBV7-8 TRBD1 TGTGCCAGCAGCTTAGATAGGGGACAGGGACCGAGAGAGCAGTACTTC CASSLDRGQGPREQYF
TRBJ2-7 - TRBV14 TRBD1 TGTGCCAGCAGCCCCCTTCGACAGGGGCTCTACGAGCAGTACTTC CASSPLRQGLYEQYF